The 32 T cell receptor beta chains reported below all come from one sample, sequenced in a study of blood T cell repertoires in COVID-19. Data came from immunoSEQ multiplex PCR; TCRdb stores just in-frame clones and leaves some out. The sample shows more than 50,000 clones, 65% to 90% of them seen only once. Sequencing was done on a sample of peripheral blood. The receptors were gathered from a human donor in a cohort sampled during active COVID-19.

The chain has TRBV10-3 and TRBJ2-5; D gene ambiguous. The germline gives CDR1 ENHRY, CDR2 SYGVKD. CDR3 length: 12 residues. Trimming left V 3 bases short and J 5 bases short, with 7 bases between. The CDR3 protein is CAISESQETQYF. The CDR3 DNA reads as TGTGCCATCAGTGAATCACAGGAGACCCAGTACTTC.

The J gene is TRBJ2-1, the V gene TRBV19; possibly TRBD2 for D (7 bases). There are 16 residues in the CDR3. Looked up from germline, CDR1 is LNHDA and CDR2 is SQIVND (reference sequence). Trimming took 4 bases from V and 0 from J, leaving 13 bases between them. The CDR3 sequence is CASSNWGGGSYNEQFF. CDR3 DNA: TGTGCCAGTAGTAATTGGGGGGGCGGCTCCTACAATGAGCAGTTCTTC.

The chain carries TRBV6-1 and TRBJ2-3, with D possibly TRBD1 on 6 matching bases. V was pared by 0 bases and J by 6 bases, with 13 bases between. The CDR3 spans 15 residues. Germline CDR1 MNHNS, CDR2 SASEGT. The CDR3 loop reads CASSEAGARSDTQYF. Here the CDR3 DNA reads TGTGCCAGCAGTGAAGCGGGGGCCCGGTCGGATACGCAGTATTTT.

This CDR3 reads CASSPPGLGLDTQYF. CDR3 DNA sequence: TGTGCCAGCAGCCCCCCGGGACTAGGTTTAGATACGCAGTATTTT. V and J are TRBV13 and TRBJ2-3; 8 bases match TRBD2. Germline values: CDR1 PRHDT, CDR2 FYEKMQ (reference sequence). The CDR3 spans 15 residues. Trimming at V came to 5 bases and at J to 5 bases, leaving 9 bases not matched to a gene.

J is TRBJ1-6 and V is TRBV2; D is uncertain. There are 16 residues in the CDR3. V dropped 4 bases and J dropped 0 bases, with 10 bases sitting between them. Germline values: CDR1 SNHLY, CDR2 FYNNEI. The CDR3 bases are TGTGCCAGCAGTGGGTGGGAGAGCTCCTATAATTCACCCCTCCACTTT. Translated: CASSGWESSYNSPLHF.

The CDR3 here is CASSPGQGANYGYTF. The CDR3 DNA is TGTGCCAGCAGCCCAGGACAGGGAGCTAACTATGGCTACACCTTC. V gene TRBV11-1 combines with J gene TRBJ1-2; 8 bases are shared with TRBD1. The CDR3 spans 15 residues. The trim removed 5 bases at V and 0 bases at J, leaving 5 bases unmatched. Germline values: CDR1 SGHAT, CDR2 FQDESV (reference sequence).

DNA for the CDR3: TGTGCCACCGAGAGGCCTGGCCCTTACAATGAGCAGTTCTTC. Protein: CATERPGPYNEQFF. The rearrangement joins TRBV19 to TRBJ2-1; D remains unclear. Germline V lookup: CDR1 LNHDA, CDR2 SQIVND (reference sequence). This CDR3 contains 14 residues. Deletions cut 10 bases from V and 4 bases from J, with 17 bases between.

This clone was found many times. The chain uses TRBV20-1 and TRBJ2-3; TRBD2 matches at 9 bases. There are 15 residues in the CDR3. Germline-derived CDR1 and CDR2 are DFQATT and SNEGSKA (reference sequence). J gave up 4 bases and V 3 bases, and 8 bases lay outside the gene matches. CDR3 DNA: TGCAGTGCTAGTTTTAGCGGGGGTAGCGCAGATACGCAGTATTTT. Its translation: CSASFSGGSADTQYF.

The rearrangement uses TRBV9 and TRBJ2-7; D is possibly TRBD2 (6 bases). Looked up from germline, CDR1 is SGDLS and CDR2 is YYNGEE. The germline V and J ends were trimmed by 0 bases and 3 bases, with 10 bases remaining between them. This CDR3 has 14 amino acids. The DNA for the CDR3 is TGTGCCAGCAGCGTAGGGGAGGCGGGCTACGAGCAGTACTTC. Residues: CASSVGEAGYEQYF.

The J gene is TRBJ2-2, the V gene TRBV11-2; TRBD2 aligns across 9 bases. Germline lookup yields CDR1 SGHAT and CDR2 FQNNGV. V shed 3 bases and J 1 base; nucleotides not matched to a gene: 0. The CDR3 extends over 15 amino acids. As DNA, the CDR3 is TGTGCCAGCAGCTTTAGCGGGGGGAACACCGGGGAGCTGTTTTTT. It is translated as CASSFSGGNTGELFF.

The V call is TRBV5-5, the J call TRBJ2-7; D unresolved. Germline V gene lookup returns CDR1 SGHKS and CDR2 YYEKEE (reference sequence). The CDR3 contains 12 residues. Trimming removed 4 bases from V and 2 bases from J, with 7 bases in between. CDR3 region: CASSRVPYEQYF. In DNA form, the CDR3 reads TGTGCCAGCAGCCGCGTCCCCTACGAGCAGTACTTC.

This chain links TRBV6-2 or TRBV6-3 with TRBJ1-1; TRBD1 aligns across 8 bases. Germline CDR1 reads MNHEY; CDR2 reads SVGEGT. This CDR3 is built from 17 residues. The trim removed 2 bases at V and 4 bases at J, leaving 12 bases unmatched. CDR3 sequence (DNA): TGTGCCAGCAGTTACCACTCTTTGAGACAGGGGCGCACTGAAGCTTTCTTT. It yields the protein CASSYHSLRQGRTEAFF.

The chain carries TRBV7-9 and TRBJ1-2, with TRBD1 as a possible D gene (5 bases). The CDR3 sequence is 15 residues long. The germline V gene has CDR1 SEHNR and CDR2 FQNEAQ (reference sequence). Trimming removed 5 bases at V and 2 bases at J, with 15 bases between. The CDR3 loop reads CASSPSVDTNYGYTF. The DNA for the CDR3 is TGTGCCAGCAGCCCAAGCGTGGACACGAACTATGGCTACACCTTC.

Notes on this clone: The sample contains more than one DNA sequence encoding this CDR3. This CDR3 reads CASSVGGGGYNEQFF. The CDR3 region has the DNA TGTGCCAGCAGCGTAGGGGGAGGGGGCTACAATGAGCAGTTCTTC. This rearrangement joins TRBV9 to TRBJ2-1; possible D gene TRBD2, 7 bases. CDR3 length: 15 residues. Germline V gene sequence: CDR1 SGDLS, CDR2 YYNGEE. V lost 0 bases to trimming and J lost 3 bases, with 10 bases between them.

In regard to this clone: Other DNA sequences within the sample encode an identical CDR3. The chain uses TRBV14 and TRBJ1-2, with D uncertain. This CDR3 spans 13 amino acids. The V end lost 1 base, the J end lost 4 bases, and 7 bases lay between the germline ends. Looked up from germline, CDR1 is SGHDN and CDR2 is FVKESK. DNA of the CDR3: TGTGCCAGCAGCCAAGTCTACAGCTATGGCTACACCTTC. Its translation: CASSQVYSYGYTF.

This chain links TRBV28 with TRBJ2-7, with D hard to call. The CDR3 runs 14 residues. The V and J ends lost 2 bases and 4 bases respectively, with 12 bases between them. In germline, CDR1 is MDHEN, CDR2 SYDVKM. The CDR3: CASSLLQTFYEQYF. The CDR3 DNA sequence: TGTGCCAGCAGTTTACTACAGACCTTTTACGAGCAGTACTTC.

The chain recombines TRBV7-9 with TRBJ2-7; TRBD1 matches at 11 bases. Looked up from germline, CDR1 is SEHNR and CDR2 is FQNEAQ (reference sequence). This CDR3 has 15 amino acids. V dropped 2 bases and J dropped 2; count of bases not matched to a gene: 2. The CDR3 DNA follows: TGTGCCAGCAGCTTACCGGGACAGGGGGCCTACGAGCAGTACTTC. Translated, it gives CASSLPGQGAYEQYF. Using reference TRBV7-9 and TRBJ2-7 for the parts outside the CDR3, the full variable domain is DTGVSQNPRHKITKRGQNVTFRCDPISEHNRLYWYRQTLGQGPEFLTYFQNEAQLEKSRLLSDRFSAERPKGSFSTLEIQRTEQGDSAMYLCASSLPGQGAYEQYFGPGTRLTVT.

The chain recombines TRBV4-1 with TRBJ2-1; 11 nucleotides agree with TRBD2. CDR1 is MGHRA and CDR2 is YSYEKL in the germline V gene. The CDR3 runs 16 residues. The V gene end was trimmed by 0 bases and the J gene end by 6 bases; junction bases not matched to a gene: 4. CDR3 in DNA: TGCGCCAGCAGCCAAGATCCGGGACTAGCGGCCAATGAGCAGTTCTTC. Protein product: CASSQDPGLAANEQFF.

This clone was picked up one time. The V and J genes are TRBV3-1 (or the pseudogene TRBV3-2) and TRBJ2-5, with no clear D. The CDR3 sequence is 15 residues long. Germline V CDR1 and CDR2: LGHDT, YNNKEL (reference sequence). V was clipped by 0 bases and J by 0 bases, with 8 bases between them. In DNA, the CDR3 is TGTGCCAGCAGCCAAGACTCCGGGTACCAAGAGACCCAGTACTTC. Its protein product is CASSQDSGYQETQYF.

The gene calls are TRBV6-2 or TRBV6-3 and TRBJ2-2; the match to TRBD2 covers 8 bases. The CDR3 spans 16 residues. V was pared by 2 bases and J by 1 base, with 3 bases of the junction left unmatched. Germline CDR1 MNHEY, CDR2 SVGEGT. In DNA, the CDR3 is TGTGCCAGCAGTTACCTGGGACTAGTGAACACCGGGGAGCTGTTTTTT. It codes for CASSYLGLVNTGELFF.

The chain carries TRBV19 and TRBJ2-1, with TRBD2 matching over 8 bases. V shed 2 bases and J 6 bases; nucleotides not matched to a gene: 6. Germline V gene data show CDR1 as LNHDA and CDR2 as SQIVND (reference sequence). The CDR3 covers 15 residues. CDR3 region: CASSIIAGGINEQFF. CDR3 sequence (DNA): TGTGCCAGTAGTATAATTGCGGGGGGCATCAATGAGCAGTTCTTC.

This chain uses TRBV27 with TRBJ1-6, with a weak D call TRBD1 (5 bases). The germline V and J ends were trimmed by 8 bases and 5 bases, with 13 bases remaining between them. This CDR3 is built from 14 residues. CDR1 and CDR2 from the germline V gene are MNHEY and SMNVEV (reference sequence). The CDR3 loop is CASGLGGDNSPLHF. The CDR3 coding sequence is TGTGCCAGCGGGCTTGGGGGGGATAATTCACCCCTCCACTTT.

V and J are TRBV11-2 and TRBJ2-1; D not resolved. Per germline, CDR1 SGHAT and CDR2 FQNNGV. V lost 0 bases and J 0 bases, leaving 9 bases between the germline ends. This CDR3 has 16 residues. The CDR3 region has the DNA TGTGCCAGCAGCTTAGAGAGGCAGAGCTCCTACAATGAGCAGTTCTTC. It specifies CASSLERQSSYNEQFF.

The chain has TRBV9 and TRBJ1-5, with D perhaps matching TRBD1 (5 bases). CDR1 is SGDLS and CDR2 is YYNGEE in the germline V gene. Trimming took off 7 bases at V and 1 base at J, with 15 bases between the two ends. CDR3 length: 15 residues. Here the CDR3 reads CASRGDALSNQPQHF. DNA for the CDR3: TGTGCCAGCCGGGGGGACGCCCTCAGCAATCAGCCCCAGCATTTT.

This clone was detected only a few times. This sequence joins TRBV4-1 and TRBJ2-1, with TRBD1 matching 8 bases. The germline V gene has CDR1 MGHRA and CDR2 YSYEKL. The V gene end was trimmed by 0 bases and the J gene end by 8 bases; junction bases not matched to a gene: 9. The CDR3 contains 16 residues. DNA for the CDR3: TGCGCCAGCAGCCAAGAATGGCAGGGGGCGTCGTATGAGCAGTTCTTC. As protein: CASSQEWQGASYEQFF.

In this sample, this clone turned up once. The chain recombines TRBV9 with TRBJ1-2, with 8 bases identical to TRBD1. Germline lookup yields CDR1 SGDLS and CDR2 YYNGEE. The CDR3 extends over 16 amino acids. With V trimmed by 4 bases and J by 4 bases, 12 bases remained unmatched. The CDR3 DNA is TGTGCCAGCAGCACAGGACAGGGCGAACTTCTCTATGGCTACACCTTC. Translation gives CASSTGQGELLYGYTF.

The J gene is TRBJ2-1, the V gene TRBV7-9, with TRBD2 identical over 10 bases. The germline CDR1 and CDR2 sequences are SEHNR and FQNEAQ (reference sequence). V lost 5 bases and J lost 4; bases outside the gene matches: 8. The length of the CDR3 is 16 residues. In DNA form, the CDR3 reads TGTGCCAGCAGCACACGGACTAGCGGATATTACAATGAGCAGTTCTTC. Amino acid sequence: CASSTRTSGYYNEQFF. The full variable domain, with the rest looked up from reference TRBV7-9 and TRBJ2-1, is DTGVSQNPRHKITKRGQNVTFRCDPISEHNRLYWYRQTLGQGPEFLTYFQNEAQLEKSRLLSDRFSAERPKGSFSTLEIQRTEQGDSAMYLCASSTRTSGYYNEQFFGPGTRLTVL.

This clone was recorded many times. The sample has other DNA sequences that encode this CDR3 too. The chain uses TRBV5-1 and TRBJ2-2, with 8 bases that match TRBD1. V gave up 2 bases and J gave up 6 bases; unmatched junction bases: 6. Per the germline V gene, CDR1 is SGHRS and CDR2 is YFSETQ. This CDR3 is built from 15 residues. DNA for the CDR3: TGCGCCAGCAGCTTCTCGGACAGGGAAGCCGGGGAGCTGTTTTTT. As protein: CASSFSDREAGELFF.

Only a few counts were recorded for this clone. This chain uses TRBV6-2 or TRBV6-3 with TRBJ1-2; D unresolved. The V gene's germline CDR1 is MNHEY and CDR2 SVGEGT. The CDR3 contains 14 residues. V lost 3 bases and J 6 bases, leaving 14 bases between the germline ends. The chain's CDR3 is CASSYTREGNGYTF. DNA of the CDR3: TGTGCCAGCAGTTATACGAGGGAGGGAAATGGCTACACCTTC.

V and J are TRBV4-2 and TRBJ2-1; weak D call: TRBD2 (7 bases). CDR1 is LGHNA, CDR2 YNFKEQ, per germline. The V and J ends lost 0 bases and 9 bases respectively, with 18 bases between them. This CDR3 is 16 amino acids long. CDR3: CASSQDKAGALGEQFF. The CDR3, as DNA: TGTGCCAGCAGCCAAGATAAGGCGGGGGCCCTCGGTGAGCAGTTCTTC.

CDR3 DNA: TGTGCCAGCAGCTTAGCGGGACTAGCAACGGAGACCCAGTACTTC. Protein sequence: CASSLAGLATETQYF. The chain couples TRBV7-2 to TRBJ2-5, with 9 bases identical to TRBD2. Germline trimming cut 0 bases from V and 5 bases from J; bases unmatched to any gene: 4. Germline-derived CDR1 and CDR2 are SGHTA and FQGNSA. This CDR3 is 15 amino acids long.

CDR3 DNA: TGTGCCACCAGCACCCCCGGACTCTGGAACACCGGGGAGCTGTTTTTT. It translates to CATSTPGLWNTGELFF. J is TRBJ2-2 and V is TRBV15, with TRBD2 as a possible D gene (5 bases). CDR1 and CDR2 from the germline V gene are LNHNV and YYDKDF (reference sequence). Trimming removed 4 bases from V and 1 base from J, with 13 bases in between. The CDR3 runs 16 residues.